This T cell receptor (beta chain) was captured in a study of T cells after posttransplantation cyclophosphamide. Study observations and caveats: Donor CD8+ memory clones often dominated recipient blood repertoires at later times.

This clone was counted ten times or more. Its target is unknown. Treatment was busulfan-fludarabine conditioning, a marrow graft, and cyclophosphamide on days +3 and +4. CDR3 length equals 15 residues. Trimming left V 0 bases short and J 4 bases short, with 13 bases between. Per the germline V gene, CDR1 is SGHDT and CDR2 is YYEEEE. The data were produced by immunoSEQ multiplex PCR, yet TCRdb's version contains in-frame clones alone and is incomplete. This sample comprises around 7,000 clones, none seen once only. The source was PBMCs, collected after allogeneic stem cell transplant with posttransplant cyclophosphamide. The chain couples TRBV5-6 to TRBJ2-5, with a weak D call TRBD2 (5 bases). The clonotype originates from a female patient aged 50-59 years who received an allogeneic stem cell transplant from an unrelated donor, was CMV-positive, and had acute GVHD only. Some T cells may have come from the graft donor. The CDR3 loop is CASSLGLKAGETQYF. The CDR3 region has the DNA TGTGCCAGCAGCTTGGGGCTCAAGGCGGGAGAGACCCAGTACTTC.